This TCR beta chain was retrieved from a study of T cell changes during pregnancy in multiple sclerosis. Germline trimming cut 4 bases from V and 5 bases from J; bases unmatched to any gene: 8. CDR1 and CDR2 from the germline V gene are SEHNR and FQNEAQ (reference sequence). The CDR3 is 15 amino acids. Some clones are missing from TCRdb's copy, which holds only in-frame ones; the method was immunoSEQ multiplex PCR. The sample contains about 57,000 clones, under 95% of which appear only once. The sequencing used CD4+ T cells from peripheral blood mononuclear cells, collected in the second trimester of pregnancy. The V and J genes are TRBV7-9 and TRBJ1-2; 9 bases map to TRBD1. The clonotype originates from a female donor with multiple sclerosis, enrolled in a pregnancy study. CDR3 residues: CASSSGTGLTYGYTF. The DNA for the CDR3 is TGTGCCAGCAGCTCCGGGACAGGGTTAACATATGGCTACACCTTC. The full variable domain, with the rest looked up from reference TRBV7-9 and TRBJ1-2, is DTGVSQNPRHKITKRGQNVTFRCDPISEHNRLYWYRQTLGQGPEFLTYFQNEAQLEKSRLLSDRFSAERPKGSFSTLEIQRTEQGDSAMYLCASSSGTGLTYGYTFGSGTRLTVV.